A single TCR beta chain is shown here with its context. Its antigen is undetermined. This sample was included in a study of post-analysis software for immune sequencing data. About the study: Relapsing-remitting, secondary progressive and progressive-relapsing multiple sclerosis were all included among the disease courses.

This CDR3 region has 15 residues. The germline gives CDR1 LGHDT, CDR2 YNNKEL (reference sequence). V lost 2 bases to trimming and J lost 0 bases; unmatched junction nucleotides: 3. General study findings and limits: A handful of TRBV segments were significantly more frequent in patients than in controls. TRBV5-6, TRBV5-1 and TRBV20-1 were among these segments. Significantly decreased normalized Chao1 diversity was recorded for multiple sclerosis patients relative to controls.

Each TCR beta cDNA library carried unique molecular identifiers. With roughly 1 to 11 million T cells as the source, about half a million cDNA molecules resulted. A single record per CDR3 protein comes from TCRdb applying MiXCR to the PCR reads. The sample lists just over 250,000 distinct CDR3 sequences, roughly a third occurring once. This chain links TRBV3-1 with TRBJ1-1, with 7 bases matching TRBD1. The sequencing sample was made of blood. The source of this sequence is a girl aged 10 to 17 with multiple sclerosis. This CDR3 reads CASSQSGTVNTEAFF. The CDR3 region has the DNA TGTGCCAGCAGCCAATCTGGGACAGTGAACACTGAAGCTTTCTTT.